The following is a T cell receptor beta chain sequence with its context. Its matching antigen is unknown. The data stem from a study of cytomegalovirus exposure and HLA in healthy donors. Study-level background: A subsequent analysis stated that the roughly 130 validation repertoires were run on the same platform as the approximately 660 first-cohort repertoires. General study points: A few CMV-associated chains were confirmed in vitro to be specific for CMV antigens. Most sequenced TCRs were rare (though some public TCRs occurred in many donors).

Assay used: immunoSEQ multiplex PCR; TCRdb lists only in-frame clones, some missing. This sample carries 260,000 or so clones, less than 95% of them seen once, and the ten largest clones take approximately 3.1%. J gave up 0 bases and V 1 base, and 2 bases lay outside the gene matches. The CDR3 spans 15 residues. The germline CDR1 and CDR2 sequences are SEHNR and FQNEAQ (reference sequence). This rearrangement joins TRBV7-9 to TRBJ2-7, with 8 bases aligning to TRBD2. This clonotype was obtained from a woman aged 25 to 39 in good health and CMV-seronegative. The specimen was PBMCs. CDR3 sequence reads: CASSLEAGDSYEQYF. CDR3 sequence (DNA): TGTGCCAGCAGCTTAGAAGCGGGAGACTCCTACGAGCAGTACTTC. Full variable domain (missing parts from reference TRBV7-9 and TRBJ2-7): DTGVSQNPRHKITKRGQNVTFRCDPISEHNRLYWYRQTLGQGPEFLTYFQNEAQLEKSRLLSDRFSAERPKGSFSTLEIQRTEQGDSAMYLCASSLEAGDSYEQYFGPGTRLTVT.